Below, 2 T cell receptor beta chains from the same sample are listed, as sequenced in a study of vaccination and CD4 T cells after COVID-19. Sequenced with the Oncomine TCR Beta short-read assay was DNA taken from cultured CD4+ T cells. TCRdb called the PCR reads again in MiXCR, with one record for every CDR3 protein. Of 7,200 or so distinct CDR3 sequences in the sample, about 55% were seen once. This sample's treatment: roughly 10-day PBMC culture with coronavirus spike peptide pools or control peptides (ViraFEST assay). CD4+ T-cell collection from the unexposed donor predated the COVID-19 pandemic (2011-2018). These receptors are not linked to any known antigen. Input material: CD4+ T cells from blood, cultured in vitro. The receptors here all came from a human donor in good health.

A few counts support this clonotype. The chain combines TRBV19 with TRBJ1-2; weak D call: TRBD1 (5 bases). V was shortened by 5 bases and J by 2 bases, with 15 bases between the two germline ends. This CDR3 comprises 15 residues. Germline-derived CDR1 and CDR2 are LNHDA and SQIVND (reference sequence). The CDR3 sequence is CASSRSRASNYGYTF. CDR3 DNA sequence: TGTGCCAGTAGTCGAAGCAGGGCTTCAAACTATGGCTACACCTTC.

In its sample, this clonotype was seen a few times. V and J are TRBV18 and TRBJ1-1; D is uncertain. This CDR3 spans 13 amino acids. The V end was cut by 6 bases, the J end by 1 base, with 9 bases between. Looked up from germline, CDR1 is KGHSH and CDR2 is LQKENI. The CDR3 reads CASSPFENTEAFF. The CDR3 DNA sequence: TGTGCCAGCTCCCCTTTCGAGAACACTGAAGCTTTCTTT.